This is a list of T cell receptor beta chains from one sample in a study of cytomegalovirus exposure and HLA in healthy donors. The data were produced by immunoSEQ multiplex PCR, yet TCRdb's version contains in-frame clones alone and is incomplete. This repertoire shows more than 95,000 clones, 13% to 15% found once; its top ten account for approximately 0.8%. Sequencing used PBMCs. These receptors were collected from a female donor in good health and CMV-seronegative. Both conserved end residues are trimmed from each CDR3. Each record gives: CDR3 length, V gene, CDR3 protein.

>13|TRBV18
ASSLAVYSYNEQF
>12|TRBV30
AWSVVGFYNEQF
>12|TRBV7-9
ASRSAGGMETQY
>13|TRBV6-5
ASSSPTGANTEAF
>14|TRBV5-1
ASSFKWTGADSPLH
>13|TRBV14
ASSPTGGAYNEQF
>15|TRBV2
ASRFGLAVSNTGELF
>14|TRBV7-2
ASSLDGGTNTGELF
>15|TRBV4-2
ASSQRASGRAMGEQF
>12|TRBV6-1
ASSLGQGRETQY
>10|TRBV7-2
ASSLVGNTIY
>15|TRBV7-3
ASSLSGSLWMAGELF
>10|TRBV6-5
ASSYGGYGYT
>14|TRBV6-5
ASSYFYREGASAQY
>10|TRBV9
ASSGTGETQY
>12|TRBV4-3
ASKPRTGLDEQF
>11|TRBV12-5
ASGLNLGAEAF
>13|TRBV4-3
ASSLTAGGVNEQF
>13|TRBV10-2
ASSPRDRGNEKLF
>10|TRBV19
ASSRSNYGYT
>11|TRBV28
ASMVGGSYEQY
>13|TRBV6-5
ASSYSHRLNTEAF
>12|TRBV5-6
ASSLGEGQYGYT
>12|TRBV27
ASRRTGWDGELF